Shown below are 32 T cell receptor beta chains from a single sample sequenced in a study of blood T cell repertoires in COVID-19. Only in-frame clones appear in the TCRdb table, and some are missing; sequencing was by immunoSEQ multiplex PCR. The sample comprises 30,000 to 40,000 clones, around nine tenths of which are singletons, and roughly two thirds rests with the top ten. Sequencing was done on a sample of peripheral blood. Every receptor here comes from a man aged 70 or older with acute or convalescent COVID-19.

The CDR3 DNA sequence: TGTGCCAGCAATAGCCCGCGGGACAGGGGACTTCATAACTATGGCTACACCTTC. Protein sequence: CASNSPRDRGLHNYGYTF. The rearrangement uses TRBV28 and TRBJ1-2, with 10 bases aligning to TRBD1. The CDR3 length is 18 residues. CDR1 is MDHEN, CDR2 SYDVKM, per germline. J lost 1 base, V lost 7 bases, and 15 bases had no gene match.

The chain uses TRBV6-5 and TRBJ2-7; possible D gene TRBD2, 6 bases. Trimming removed 5 bases at V and 6 bases at J, with 14 bases between. The length of the CDR3 is 13 residues. Germline V gene sequence: CDR1 MNHEY, CDR2 SVGAGI. DNA for the CDR3: TGTGCCAGCAGTCCGCGACTAGTTCGCGAGCAGTACTTC. Protein sequence: CASSPRLVREQYF.

This clone appeared a single time. V and J are TRBV27 and TRBJ1-1; D is uncertain. The CDR3 has 13 amino acids. Germline loops: CDR1 MNHEY, CDR2 SMNVEV (reference sequence). Deletions cut 2 bases from V and 5 bases from J, with 9 bases between. This chain's CDR3 is CASSLPGSTEAFF. Here the CDR3 DNA reads TGTGCCAGCAGTTTACCCGGTAGTACTGAAGCTTTCTTT.

The V call is TRBV3-1 (or the pseudogene TRBV3-2), the J call TRBJ1-2; D is possibly TRBD1 (6 bases). The CDR3 runs 17 residues. The V end lost 1 base, the J end lost 5 bases, and 20 bases lay between the germline ends. The germline V gene has CDR1 LGHDT and CDR2 YNNKEL (reference sequence). The CDR3 region is CASSQGISSRGGYGYTF. The CDR3 region has the DNA TGTGCCAGCAGCCAAGGAATTTCCTCCAGGGGTGGATATGGCTACACCTTC.

This chain connects TRBV28 to TRBJ1-6; D is undetermined. V was trimmed by 7 bases and J by 6 bases, leaving 19 bases between them. The germline V gene has CDR1 MDHEN and CDR2 SYDVKM. The CDR3 totals 16 residues. The CDR3 coding sequence is TGTGCCAGCAACACCCTAGGTGAAGGAGGTAATTCACCCCTCCACTTT. This sequence encodes CASNTLGEGGNSPLHF. Variable domain in full (rest from reference TRBV28 and TRBJ1-6): DVKVTQSSRYLVKRTGEKVFLECVQDMDHENMFWYRQDPGLGLRLIYFSYDVKMKEKGDIPEGYSVSREKKERFSLILESASTNQTSMYLCASNTLGEGGNSPLHFGNGTRLTVT.

The rearrangement uses TRBV5-1 and TRBJ2-7; 12 nucleotides line up with TRBD2. Per germline, CDR1 SGHRS and CDR2 YFSETQ. Losses at the gene ends were 3 bases for V and 6 bases for J; bases not matched to a gene: 4. The CDR3 contains 14 residues. CDR3 nucleotide sequence: TGCGCCAGCAGCTGGACTAGCGGGGCTTCCGAGCAGTACTTC. Residues: CASSWTSGASEQYF.

The rearrangement links TRBV2 to TRBJ1-5; D remains ambiguous. Germline CDR1 is SNHLY and CDR2 is FYNNEI. The CDR3 is 14 amino acids. Trimming left V 6 bases short and J 0 bases short, with 9 bases between. The CDR3 DNA is TGTGCCAGCAGGGGCTTTGGTAGCAATCAGCCCCAGCATTTT. Encoded protein: CASRGFGSNQPQHF.

CDR3 loop: CASSISGVGNQPQHF. In DNA, the CDR3 is TGTGCCAGTAGTATCTCAGGGGTTGGCAATCAGCCCCAGCATTTT. The chain couples TRBV19 to TRBJ1-5; maybe TRBD1 (6 bases). Germline V gene sequence: CDR1 LNHDA, CDR2 SQIVND (reference sequence). V lost 3 bases to trimming and J lost 2 bases, with 11 bases between them. The CDR3 is 15 residues long. Full variable domain (rest looked up from reference TRBV19 and TRBJ1-5): DGGITQSPKYLFRKEGQNVTLSCEQNLNHDAMYWYRQDPGQGLRLIYYSQIVNDFQKGDIAEGYSVSREKKESFPLTVTSAQKNPTAFYLCASSISGVGNQPQHFGDGTRLSIL.

The rearrangement uses TRBV28 and TRBJ2-2; 10 positions match TRBD2. From germline, CDR1 is MDHEN and CDR2 SYDVKM. The CDR3 runs to 17 residues. The V gene end was trimmed by 5 bases and the J gene end by 2 bases; junction bases not matched to a gene: 8. DNA of the CDR3: TGTGCCAGCAGTGAGGTCTTAGCGGGGGGAAACACCGGGGAGCTGTTTTTT. Translation gives CASSEVLAGGNTGELFF.

The V and J genes are TRBV12-3 or TRBV12-4 and TRBJ1-1, with a weak D call TRBD1 (6 bases). The CDR3 length is 13 residues. V was trimmed by 6 bases and J by 1 base, leaving 9 bases between them. As DNA, the CDR3 is TGTGCCAGCAGAATGGGGGCGAACACTGAAGCTTTCTTT. It yields the protein CASRMGANTEAFF.

V and J are TRBV27 and TRBJ2-1, with TRBD2 matching over 16 bases. CDR1 is MNHEY, CDR2 SMNVEV, per germline (reference sequence). The V gene end was trimmed by 6 bases and the J gene end by 8 bases; junction bases not matched to a gene: 16. This CDR3 is built from 19 residues. The CDR3 DNA reads as TGTGCCAGCAGGCGCCCGGGACTAGCGGGAGGGCCAATTTCCCATGAGCAGTTCTTC. Its translation: CASRRPGLAGGPISHEQFF.

The rearrangement links TRBV27 to TRBJ1-4, with D unresolved. V lost 5 bases, J lost 0 bases, and 10 bases lay in between. Germline-derived CDR1 and CDR2 are MNHEY and SMNVEV (reference sequence). The CDR3 has 15 residues. CDR3 nucleotides: TGTGCCAGCAGTCCCCACAGTGCAACTAATGAAAAACTGTTTTTT. This encodes CASSPHSATNEKLFF.

The chain couples TRBV6-5 to TRBJ1-2; D gene uncertain. The ends were cut back, 5 bases at V and 3 bases at J, with 10 bases in the middle. The germline gives CDR1 MNHEY, CDR2 SVGAGI. This CDR3 comprises 13 residues. This CDR3 reads CASSMNRDYGYTF. The CDR3 nucleotides read TGTGCCAGCAGTATGAATCGAGACTATGGCTACACCTTC.

V gene TRBV7-3 combines with J gene TRBJ2-1; maybe TRBD1 (6 bases). The germline CDR1 and CDR2 sequences are SGHTA and FQGTGA. The V gene lost 4 bases and the J gene lost 2 bases, with 15 bases spanning the gap. The CDR3 sequence is 16 residues long. CDR3: CASSYRTVPPYNEQFF. The CDR3 DNA sequence: TGTGCCAGCAGCTACCGGACAGTACCCCCCTACAATGAGCAGTTCTTC.

The chain couples TRBV5-1 to TRBJ2-3, with 7 bases identical to TRBD2. The CDR3 loop spans 14 amino acids. Germline CDR1 SGHRS, CDR2 YFSETQ. Trimming removed 1 base from V and 1 base from J; junction bases left unmatched: 0. CDR3 protein: CASSLTSGTDTQYF. CDR3 in DNA: TGCGCCAGCAGCTTGACTAGCGGCACAGATACGCAGTATTTT.

Note on this clone: Being one base from a much bigger clone, this may be a read error. This sequence joins TRBV6-5 and TRBJ2-7; 7 bases line up with TRBD1. Germline V gives CDR1 MNHEY, CDR2 SVGAGI. The CDR3 has 14 amino acids. The V gene end was trimmed by 0 bases and the J gene end by 3 bases; junction bases not matched to a gene: 2. This chain's CDR3 is CASSYSPGGYEQYF. The CDR3, as DNA: TGTGCCAGCAGTTACTCTCCAGGGGGCTACGAGCAGTACTTC.

Only one count was recorded for this clone. The chain is built from TRBV5-1 and TRBJ1-3, with D hard to call. The germline V gene encodes CDR1 SGHRS and CDR2 YFSETQ. V was pared by 0 bases and J by 2 bases, with 9 bases between. The CDR3 is 15 residues long. As DNA, the CDR3 is TGCGCCAGCAGCTTGGGAGGTCGGACTGGAAACACCATATATTTT. Its protein product is CASSLGGRTGNTIYF. Complete variable domain (other parts from reference TRBV5-1 and TRBJ1-3): KAGVTQTPRYLIKTRGQQVTLSCSPISGHRSVSWYQQTPGQGLQFLFEYFSETQRNKGNFPGRFSGRQFSNSRSEMNVSTLELGDSALYLCASSLGGRTGNTIYFGEGSWLTVV.

The gene calls are TRBV30 and TRBJ2-6; TRBD1 matches at 12 bases. The junction had 1 base not matched to a gene; V was cut back by 4 bases and J by 0 bases. The germline gives CDR1 GTSNPN, CDR2 SVGIG (reference sequence). The CDR3 has 16 residues. The CDR3 spells CAWTGQGASGANVLTF. CDR3 bases: TGTGCCTGGACGGGACAGGGGGCCTCTGGGGCCAACGTCCTGACTTTC.

The chain recombines TRBV29-1 with TRBJ1-1; TRBD1 agrees at 8 bases. With 0 bases clipped from V and 10 bases from J, the junction kept 7 bases outside the gene matches. CDR1 is SQVTM and CDR2 is ANQGSEA in the germline V gene. There are 13 residues in the CDR3. The CDR3 DNA follows: TGCAGCGTTGAAGATGCAGGGGGCGCGGGAGCTTTCTTT. Encoded protein: CSVEDAGGAGAFF.

The V gene is TRBV10-1, the J gene TRBJ2-1, with 7 nucleotides matching TRBD1. J was trimmed by 8 bases and V by 2 bases; bases with no gene match: 6. This CDR3 contains 14 residues. From germline, CDR1 is WNHNN and CDR2 SYGVQD (reference sequence). The CDR3 loop reads CASSEGFQGDEQFF. CDR3 bases: TGCGCCAGCAGTGAGGGGTTCCAGGGGGATGAGCAGTTCTTC.

CDR3 DNA sequence: TGTGCCAGCAGCTTAGAATCCGGGGGAAAAGAGACCCAGTACTTC. It codes for CASSLESGGKETQYF. The genes are TRBV13 and TRBJ2-5; possibly TRBD2 for D (6 bases). This CDR3 spans 15 amino acids. From germline, CDR1 is PRHDT and CDR2 FYEKMQ (reference sequence). V was cut by 1 base and J by 3 bases, with 12 bases left in between.

The chain combines TRBV4-1 with TRBJ2-4; 9 bases align to TRBD1. V trimming: 2 bases; J trimming: 7 bases; junction bases outside the gene matches: 6. Germline V gene data show CDR1 as MGHRA and CDR2 as YSYEKL. The CDR3 length is 15 residues. In DNA form, the CDR3 reads TGCGCCAGCAGCCAAAAGTGGGACAGGGAGAACATTCAGTACTTC. Its protein is CASSQKWDRENIQYF.

CDR3 coding DNA: TGTGCCAGCAGTGAGGGGGGGGCTAACTATGGCTACACCTTC. Translating gives CASSEGGANYGYTF. J is TRBJ1-2 and V is TRBV2; D possibly corresponds to TRBD1 (5 bases). Germline CDR1 reads SNHLY; CDR2 reads FYNNEI. This CDR3 has 14 residues. V lost 3 bases and J lost 0, with 8 bases in between.

V is TRBV18 and J is TRBJ2-5; 8 bases fit TRBD2. Germline V gene lookup returns CDR1 KGHSH and CDR2 LQKENI. The V gene end was trimmed by 2 bases and the J gene end by 1 base; junction bases not matched to a gene: 9. The CDR3 is made up of 17 amino acids. Here the CDR3 reads CASSPTVGGGGQETQYF. In DNA form, the CDR3 reads TGTGCCAGCTCACCAACGGTCGGGGGGGGCGGCCAAGAGACCCAGTACTTC.

The genes are TRBV10-3 and TRBJ2-5; TRBD2 might be the D (6 bases). CDR3 size: 14 residues. From germline, CDR1 is ENHRY and CDR2 SYGVKD. V lost 6 bases and J 5 bases, leaving 16 bases between the germline ends. This chain's CDR3 is CAISRGGGQETQYF. In nucleotides, the CDR3 is TGTGCCATCAGCCGCGGAGGAGGGCAGGAGACCCAGTACTTC.

V is TRBV5-1 and J is TRBJ1-1; possible D gene TRBD1, 5 bases. The V and J ends lost 4 bases and 3 bases respectively, with 19 bases between them. Looked up from germline, CDR1 is SGHRS and CDR2 is YFSETQ. CDR3 length: 16 amino acids. The CDR3 nucleotides are TGCGCCAGCAGCCCCCGCAGGGCCGTAGGAGACACTGAAGCTTTCTTT. The encoded protein is CASSPRRAVGDTEAFF.

This chain links TRBV30 with TRBJ1-1; possible D gene TRBD1, 5 bases. CDR3 length equals 11 residues. Germline V gives CDR1 GTSNPN, CDR2 SVGIG (reference sequence). V was shortened by 2 bases and J by 10 bases, with 11 bases between the two germline ends. This CDR3 is CAWSRQFLAFF. DNA of the CDR3: TGTGCCTGGAGTCGACAGTTCCTAGCTTTCTTT.

The chain combines TRBV11-2 with TRBJ1-1; TRBD1 might be the D (6 bases). The CDR3 is 16 residues long. Per the germline V gene, CDR1 is SGHAT and CDR2 is FQNNGV. Trimming took 5 bases from V and 5 from J, leaving 21 bases between them. The CDR3 DNA reads TGTGCCAGCAGCATTACCCCGAGGGCGGGGGCTACTGAAGCTTTCTTT. Its protein product is CASSITPRAGATEAFF.

The J gene is TRBJ1-1, the V gene TRBV7-2, with D perhaps matching TRBD1 (5 bases). The CDR3 has 15 residues. V lost 1 base to trimming and J lost 4 bases, with 13 bases between them. Germline CDR1 reads SGHTA; CDR2 reads FQGNSA. CDR3: CASSLGGQGITEAFF. The CDR3 nucleotides read TGTGCCAGCAGCTTAGGAGGCCAGGGTATCACTGAAGCTTTCTTT.

This clone appeared once. The chain has TRBV2 and TRBJ1-4; 12 bases match TRBD1. Looked up from germline, CDR1 is SNHLY and CDR2 is FYNNEI. V gave up 0 bases and J gave up 8 bases; unmatched junction bases: 13. CDR3 length: 19 residues. In nucleotides, the CDR3 is TGTGCCAGCAGTGAAGCGGGGGCAGGGACAGGGGGCCTGGGCGAAAAACTGTTTTTT. Translating it yields CASSEAGAGTGGLGEKLFF.

The rearrangement uses TRBV3-1 (or the pseudogene TRBV3-2) and TRBJ2-5; weak D call: TRBD2 (6 bases). The CDR3 is 15 amino acids. Per germline, CDR1 LGHDT and CDR2 YNNKEL (reference sequence). V shed 1 base and J shed 5 bases, with 14 bases lying between them. CDR3 nucleotide sequence: TGTGCCAGCAGCCAAGGCGGCGGGGCGGGGGAGACCCAGTACTTC. Protein product: CASSQGGGAGETQYF.

This clone showed up just once. The rearrangement joins TRBV12-3 or TRBV12-4 to TRBJ1-1; tentative D call: TRBD1 (6 bases). V was trimmed by 3 bases and J by 7 bases, leaving 12 bases between them. The CDR3 length is 13 residues. The chain's CDR3 is CASSFGQNFEAFF. In DNA form, the CDR3 reads TGTGCCAGCAGTTTTGGACAGAACTTTGAAGCTTTCTTT.